This T cell receptor beta chain derives from a study of response to subunit inactivated influenza vaccine. This clonotype appeared a few times. The CDR3 is 15 residues long. Deletions cut 7 bases from V and 0 bases from J, with 13 bases between. Using its own MiXCR run on the RT-PCR reads, TCRdb lists one record per CDR3 protein. The sample holds 800,000 or so distinct CDR3 sequences; approximately 22% are singletons and the top ten take about 9.4%. The chain couples TRBV12-3 or TRBV12-4 to TRBJ1-3; D unclear. The material was PBMCs from blood, obtained more than 4 days after vaccination. This TCR derives from a man aged 50-59 years who received an inactivated influenza vaccine. CDR3 DNA: TGTGCCAGCATCCTCCCGGTATACTCTGGAAACACCATATATTTT. Its protein product is CASILPVYSGNTIYF.